Shown below are 20 T cell receptor beta chains from a single sample sequenced in a study of blood T cell repertoires in COVID-19. The repertoire was sequenced with immunoSEQ multiplex PCR; TCRdb's copy has only in-frame clones and lacks some. The sample records a few hundred thousand clones, about 85% being singletons. Sequencing was done on a sample of PBMCs or T cells enriched from blood (not recorded which). All receptors come from a man aged 35-49 years who had recovered from COVID-19.

This clone was seen once. The chain is built from TRBV6-1 and TRBJ2-7, with 14 bases that match TRBD2. The CDR3 has 16 residues. Germline values: CDR1 MNHNS, CDR2 SASEGT. Germline trimming cut 2 bases from V and 2 bases from J; bases unmatched to any gene: 2. The CDR3 sequence is CASSEKGLAGAYEQYF. The CDR3 bases are TGTGCCAGCAGTGAAAAGGGACTAGCGGGGGCCTACGAGCAGTACTTC.

V usage is TRBV13 and J usage is TRBJ2-6; no clear D. Between the trimmed V and J ends, which lost 6 bases and 0 bases, there was a span of 6 bases. CDR3 length: 14 amino acids. The V gene's germline CDR1 is PRHDT and CDR2 FYEKMQ (reference sequence). CDR3 DNA sequence: TGTGCCAGCAGTCATAGCTCTGGGGCCAACGTCCTGACTTTC. It specifies CASSHSSGANVLTF.

The V and J genes are TRBV24-1 and TRBJ1-5; no firm D call. CDR3 length: 12 residues. Germline V CDR1 and CDR2: KGHDR, SFDVKD. Trimming took 3 bases from V and 5 from J, leaving 4 bases between them. CDR3 nucleotide sequence: TGTGCCACCAGTGATGCAGATCAGCCCCAGCATTTT. Translation: CATSDADQPQHF.

The chain carries TRBV3-1 (or the pseudogene TRBV3-2) and TRBJ2-7; 7 bases are shared with TRBD1. There are 12 residues in the CDR3. Germline lookup yields CDR1 LGHDT and CDR2 YNNKEL (reference sequence). V lost 3 bases to trimming and J lost 10 bases; unmatched junction nucleotides: 6. In DNA form, the CDR3 reads TGTGCCAGCAGCCAGGGCAGGGGGTTACAGTACTTC. This translates into CASSQGRGLQYF.

The chain recombines TRBV7-8 with TRBJ1-4, with D possibly being TRBD1 (6 bases). Germline V gives CDR1 SGHVS, CDR2 FQNEAQ. This CDR3 has 14 amino acids. V lost 6 bases, J lost 4 bases, and 12 bases lay in between. CDR3 loop: CASSSTGFNEKLFF. The CDR3 DNA reads as TGTGCCAGCAGTTCGACAGGTTTTAATGAAAAACTGTTTTTT.

The chain employs TRBV6-1 and TRBJ2-5; 12 bases fit TRBD2. The CDR3 is 19 residues long. V gave up 2 bases and J gave up 5 bases; unmatched junction bases: 15. Germline CDR1 reads MNHNS; CDR2 reads SASEGT. CDR3: CASSEFWVLAGGQGETQYF. The CDR3, as DNA: TGTGCCAGCAGTGAATTTTGGGTACTAGCGGGAGGCCAGGGGGAGACCCAGTACTTC.

The chain recombines TRBV9 with TRBJ2-3; 7 nucleotides agree with TRBD1. V lost 4 bases and J lost 5; bases outside the gene matches: 10. This CDR3 has 15 amino acids. Germline values: CDR1 SGDLS, CDR2 YYNGEE. This CDR3 reads CASSSRGPEGDTQYF. For the CDR3, the DNA is TGTGCCAGCAGCTCGAGGGGGCCCGAGGGAGATACGCAGTATTTT.

This chain joins TRBV24-1 and TRBJ2-1; D not resolved. The germline V gene encodes CDR1 KGHDR and CDR2 SFDVKD. The CDR3 is 12 residues long. V was cut by 12 bases and J by 7 bases, with 15 bases left in between. CDR3 in DNA: TGTGCCTGGCCAACCAACGGGAATGAGCAGTTCTTC. It codes for CAWPTNGNEQFF.

The chain employs TRBV3-1 (or the pseudogene TRBV3-2) and TRBJ2-1; TRBD2 agrees at 13 bases. Looked up from germline, CDR1 is LGHDT and CDR2 is YNNKEL (reference sequence). J lost 9 bases, V lost 2 bases, and 4 bases had no gene match. The CDR3 loop spans 15 amino acids. The CDR3 DNA reads TGTGCCAGCAGCCAAAGAGGACTAGCGGGAGTTGAGCAGTTCTTC. It codes for CASSQRGLAGVEQFF.

This chain connects TRBV4-1 to TRBJ2-1; D uncertain. Germline lookup yields CDR1 MGHRA and CDR2 YSYEKL. V was cut by 3 bases and J by 5 bases, with 17 bases left in between. The CDR3 contains 16 residues. CDR3: CASSQILDRAHNEQFF. DNA for the CDR3: TGCGCCAGCAGCCAGATCCTAGACCGAGCCCACAATGAGCAGTTCTTC.

The chain recombines TRBV15 with TRBJ1-3, with a weak D call TRBD1 (5 bases). Trimming shortened V by 0 bases and J by 4 bases, and 31 bases separated the two germline ends. Germline lookup yields CDR1 LNHNV and CDR2 YYDKDF (reference sequence). This CDR3 comprises 22 residues. The CDR3 DNA follows: TGTGCCACCAGCAGAGAAGTCCCGATAGGTGCAGGGATTACAACGAAGGGAAACACCATATATTTT. This translates into CATSREVPIGAGITTKGNTIYF.

The chain is built from TRBV19 and TRBJ2-5; 8 bases map to TRBD2. After removal of 6 bases from V and 2 bases from J, the junction contained 11 bases not matched to a gene. The CDR3 runs 16 residues. Germline V gives CDR1 LNHDA, CDR2 SQIVND (reference sequence). The chain's CDR3 is CASRIVSGSWQETQYF. CDR3 nucleotide sequence: TGTGCCAGTAGAATCGTCAGCGGGAGCTGGCAAGAGACCCAGTACTTC.

This sequence joins TRBV6-5 and TRBJ2-7; D is perhaps TRBD2 (5 bases). This CDR3 spans 15 amino acids. Trimming cost V 5 bases and J 2 bases, with 16 bases left between them. Germline CDR1 reads MNHEY; CDR2 reads SVGAGI. CDR3 loop: CASSTGLESTYEQYF. As DNA, the CDR3 is TGTGCCAGCAGTACTGGACTGGAGTCTACCTACGAGCAGTACTTC.

CDR3 sequence reads: CATSRAQGLYGYTF. The DNA for the CDR3 is TGTGCCACCAGCAGAGCACAGGGGTTGTATGGCTACACCTTC. The chain employs TRBV15 and TRBJ1-2; TRBD1 matches at 7 bases. This CDR3 comprises 14 residues. V dropped 1 base and J dropped 5; count of bases not matched to a gene: 4. Germline assignment: CDR1 LNHNV and CDR2 YYDKDF (reference sequence).

CDR3 sequence (DNA): TGTGCCAGCAGTCCCGTTCGTCAGCCCCAGCATTTT. This sequence encodes CASSPVRQPQHF. The chain recombines TRBV12-3 or TRBV12-4 with TRBJ1-5; no clear D gene. CDR3 length equals 12 residues. V lost 5 bases to trimming and J lost 6 bases, with 8 bases between them.

This clone was recorded a few times. Here the CDR3 DNA reads TGTGCCAGCAGGACAGGGGGCGCTTTTGCGGACACCATATATTTT. Amino acids: CASRTGGAFADTIYF. The chain employs TRBV2 and TRBJ1-3; 10 bases line up with TRBD1. V was pared by 6 bases and J by 8 bases, with 10 bases of the junction left unmatched. Germline V CDR1 and CDR2: SNHLY, FYNNEI. This CDR3 has 15 amino acids.

This clone was counted only a few times. The J gene is TRBJ2-7, the V gene TRBV7-2, with 7 bases that match TRBD2. The CDR3 spans 15 residues. Germline V gene data show CDR1 as SGHTA and CDR2 as FQGNSA. V was pared by 2 bases and J by 6 bases, with 10 bases of the junction left unmatched. Here the CDR3 reads CASSLWAGVDGEQYF. The CDR3 DNA reads as TGTGCCAGCAGCTTATGGGCGGGAGTGGACGGCGAGCAGTACTTC.

This chain joins TRBV7-2 and TRBJ2-7; tentative D call: TRBD1 (5 bases). The CDR3 is made up of 15 amino acids. Trimming took 2 bases from V and 0 from J, leaving 11 bases between them. CDR1 is SGHTA, CDR2 FQGNSA, per germline. The CDR3 DNA sequence: TGTGCCAGCAGCTTAATTACCAGGGCCTCCTACGAGCAGTACTTC. Translating gives CASSLITRASYEQYF.

This clone was observed once. The rearrangement uses TRBV6-5 and TRBJ1-2, with a tentative D call TRBD1 (6 bases). Germline V CDR1 and CDR2: MNHEY, SVGAGI. CDR3 size: 13 residues. Trimming removed 10 bases at V and 1 base at J, with 13 bases between. This CDR3 reads CATSRDINYGYTF. The DNA of the CDR3 is TGTGCCACCTCCCGGGACATTAACTATGGCTACACCTTC.

Worth noting for this clone: At one end the junction does not follow the germline gene, possibly because of a read error. This chain connects TRBV10-3 to TRBJ1-4; no definite D call. This CDR3 has 13 residues. Per germline, CDR1 ENHRY and CDR2 SYGVKD. CDR3: CAISDTGRLKMFF. The DNA for the CDR3 is TGTGCCATCAGTGACACCGGGAGATTAAAAATGTTTTTT.